The 30 T cell receptor beta chains given below trace back to one sample, sequenced in a study of cytomegalovirus exposure and HLA in healthy donors. The PCR used 60 Vbeta and 13 Jbeta primers. TCRdb's copy holds only in-frame clones and misses some; the assay was immunoSEQ multiplex PCR. Among some 150,000 clones listed, around 82% were seen once. Sequencing used PBMCs. These receptors came from a male donor in good health and CMV-seronegative.

This clone was seen more than once but under ten times. CDR3 nucleotide sequence: TGTGCTAGCGGTGGGGCAGGAGTAGCAGATACGCAGTATTTT. Encoded protein: CASGGAGVADTQYF. The genes are TRBV28 and TRBJ2-3; D possibly corresponds to TRBD2 (6 bases). Germline V lookup: CDR1 MDHEN, CDR2 SYDVKM. The CDR3 is 14 residues long.

This chain joins TRBV2 and TRBJ2-7; a possible D gene is TRBD2 (6 bases). Looked up from germline, CDR1 is SNHLY and CDR2 is FYNNEI. The CDR3 totals 14 residues. V was shortened by 6 bases and J by 0 bases, with 12 bases between the two germline ends. CDR3 in amino acids: CASRRISGSYEQYF. Here the CDR3 DNA reads TGTGCCAGCAGAAGAATTAGCGGCTCCTACGAGCAGTACTTC.

V is TRBV27 and J is TRBJ1-5; no reliable D call. The V end lost 8 bases, the J end lost 0 bases, and 14 bases lay between the germline ends. This CDR3 contains 15 residues. Germline V lookup: CDR1 MNHEY, CDR2 SMNVEV (reference sequence). The CDR3 sequence is CASRWALDSNQPQHF. DNA of the CDR3: TGTGCCAGCCGTTGGGCCCTCGATAGCAATCAGCCCCAGCATTTT.

This clone was found once. The J gene is TRBJ2-2, the V gene TRBV5-1; D gene unclear. Germline V lookup: CDR1 SGHRS, CDR2 YFSETQ. The CDR3 length is 15 residues. Trimming left V 1 base short and J 4 bases short, with 11 bases between. This chain's CDR3 is CASSLSSITTGELFF. Written as DNA, the CDR3 is TGCGCCAGCAGCTTGTCCAGTATAACCACCGGGGAGCTGTTTTTT. Full variable domain (remainder filled in from reference TRBV5-1 and TRBJ2-2): KAGVTQTPRYLIKTRGQQVTLSCSPISGHRSVSWYQQTPGQGLQFLFEYFSETQRNKGNFPGRFSGRQFSNSRSEMNVSTLELGDSALYLCASSLSSITTGELFFGEGSRLTVL.

This CDR3 reads CANHDRGRVGEAFF. CDR3 nucleotide sequence: TGTGCCAACCATGACAGGGGGCGAGTTGGTGAAGCTTTCTTT. This chain connects TRBV6-4 to TRBJ1-1, with 10 bases lining up with TRBD1. Per the germline V gene, CDR1 is MRHNA and CDR2 is SNTAGT. V shed 10 bases and J 7 bases; nucleotides not matched to a gene: 12. This CDR3 is 14 amino acids long.

V gene TRBV9 combines with J gene TRBJ1-1, with D unresolved. V lost 1 base, J lost 1 base, and 8 bases lay in between. The CDR3 covers 14 residues. Germline V gene data show CDR1 as SGDLS and CDR2 as YYNGEE. This CDR3 is CASSVSQENTEAFF. The CDR3 coding sequence is TGTGCCAGCAGCGTATCTCAGGAGAACACTGAAGCTTTCTTT.

The chain is built from TRBV6-1 and TRBJ2-1; maybe TRBD2 (6 bases). The CDR3 runs to 13 residues. V lost 10 bases to trimming and J lost 9 bases, with 19 bases between them. CDR1 and CDR2 from the germline V gene are MNHNS and SASEGT. CDR3 residues: CATKRWGLVEQFF. The CDR3, as DNA: TGTGCCACCAAGAGGTGGGGACTCGTTGAGCAGTTCTTC.

This sequence joins TRBV27 and TRBJ2-5; weak D call: TRBD2 (5 bases). The CDR3 spans 18 residues. Germline-derived CDR1 and CDR2 are MNHEY and SMNVEV (reference sequence). Trimming cost V 5 bases and J 5 bases, with 27 bases left between them. The CDR3 region has the DNA TGTGCCAGCAGTCCTCGAGACGGGTTCTCGAGGGTATGGGAGACCCAGTACTTC. The encoded protein is CASSPRDGFSRVWETQYF.

The chain couples TRBV9 to TRBJ1-3; D ambiguous. The CDR3 spans 13 residues. The germline V gene has CDR1 SGDLS and CDR2 YYNGEE. V lost 3 bases and J 0 bases, leaving 4 bases between the germline ends. The CDR3 sequence is CASSAFSGNTIYF. The CDR3 nucleotides read TGTGCCAGCAGCGCGTTCTCTGGAAACACCATATATTTT.

The chain joins TRBV27 to TRBJ2-2, with D possibly being TRBD2 (6 bases). CDR3 length: 16 amino acids. V was shortened by 8 bases and J by 5 bases, with 21 bases between the two germline ends. CDR1 is MNHEY, CDR2 SMNVEV, per germline (reference sequence). The CDR3 nucleotides are TGTGCCAGCGGACCGGGCTCCCCCGCGGGAACCGGGGAGCTGTTTTTT. Amino acid sequence: CASGPGSPAGTGELFF.

V is TRBV7-9 and J is TRBJ2-5; TRBD1 aligns across 8 bases. The CDR3 length is 16 residues. V trimming: 2 bases; J trimming: 4 bases; junction bases outside the gene matches: 9. Germline V gives CDR1 SEHNR, CDR2 FQNEAQ (reference sequence). The CDR3 DNA follows: TGTGCCAGCAGCTTATGGGACAGGTCTCTGGGAGAGACCCAGTACTTC. Its protein is CASSLWDRSLGETQYF.

CDR3 region: CASSLRGGRAKNIQYF. The CDR3 nucleotides are TGTGCCAGCAGCTTACGCGGGGGCAGAGCCAAAAACATTCAGTACTTC. The chain links TRBV7-9 to TRBJ2-4, with D perhaps TRBD2 (7 bases). The CDR3 covers 16 residues. Germline loops: CDR1 SEHNR, CDR2 FQNEAQ (reference sequence). Trimming shortened V by 2 bases and J by 0 bases, and 11 bases separated the two germline ends.

V and J are TRBV7-9 and TRBJ1-6; tentatively, D is TRBD1 (5 bases). The germline CDR1 and CDR2 sequences are SEHNR and FQNEAQ (reference sequence). Trimming cost V 0 bases and J 9 bases, with 15 bases left between them. There are 16 residues in the CDR3. CDR3 DNA sequence: TGTGCCAGCAGCTTAGCGCGGCAGGGCAAAGGTTCACCCCTCCACTTT. Protein product: CASSLARQGKGSPLHF.

V gene TRBV2 combines with J gene TRBJ2-2, with TRBD2 matching over 9 bases. The CDR3 contains 15 residues. J was trimmed by 4 bases and V by 6 bases; bases with no gene match: 6. Germline lookup yields CDR1 SNHLY and CDR2 FYNNEI. CDR3 residues: CASSAVAGATGELFF. As DNA, the CDR3 is TGTGCCAGCAGCGCAGTAGCGGGGGCCACCGGGGAGCTGTTTTTT. Filled out from reference TRBV2 and TRBJ2-2, the complete variable domain reads EPEVTQTPSHQVTQMGQEVILRCVPISNHLYFYWYRQILGQKVEFLVSFYNNEISEKSEIFDDQFSVERPDGSNFTLKIRSTKLEDSAMYFCASSAVAGATGELFFGEGSRLTVL.

This clone occurred a few times. This chain connects TRBV27 to TRBJ2-3, with a tentative D call TRBD2 (6 bases). This CDR3 is built from 13 residues. Trimming took 8 bases from V and 2 from J, leaving 11 bases between them. Germline values: CDR1 MNHEY, CDR2 SMNVEV (reference sequence). Here the CDR3 DNA reads TGTGCCAGCGGCCGGGGGATCACAGATACGCAGTATTTT. The encoded protein is CASGRGITDTQYF.

This chain joins TRBV10-3 and TRBJ2-2; TRBD2 aligns across 9 bases. From germline, CDR1 is ENHRY and CDR2 SYGVKD. The ends lost 0 bases at V and 2 bases at J; junction bases unmatched: 10. The CDR3 runs to 19 residues. The CDR3 protein is CAISESPSGKAINTGELFF. CDR3 in DNA: TGTGCCATCAGTGAGTCTCCTAGCGGGAAGGCTATTAACACCGGGGAGCTGTTTTTT.

CDR3 bases: TGTGCCAGCACCATTAAGGGACAGGGGTCCAATGAGCAGTTCTTC. Translating gives CASTIKGQGSNEQFF. The J gene is TRBJ2-1, the V gene TRBV27, with 10 bases identical to TRBD1. CDR1 and CDR2 from the germline V gene are MNHEY and SMNVEV (reference sequence). The trim removed 7 bases at V and 6 bases at J, leaving 9 bases unmatched. The CDR3 contains 15 residues.

The rearrangement joins TRBV5-1 to TRBJ2-1, with 7 bases that match TRBD2. The CDR3 extends over 13 amino acids. Looked up from germline, CDR1 is SGHRS and CDR2 is YFSETQ. The junction had 3 bases not matched to a gene; V was cut back by 3 bases and J by 6 bases. The CDR3 DNA reads as TGCGCCAGCAGCTACGGCGGGAGCAATGAGCAGTTCTTC. Protein product: CASSYGGSNEQFF.

The chain couples TRBV30 to TRBJ2-2, with D perhaps TRBD1 (5 bases). The CDR3 sequence is 14 residues long. Germline loops: CDR1 GTSNPN, CDR2 SVGIG (reference sequence). The germline V and J ends were trimmed by 2 bases and 6 bases, with 13 bases remaining between them. The CDR3, as DNA: TGTGCCTGGAGTAAAAAGGGGTTGTCCGGGGAGCTGTTTTTT. It yields the protein CAWSKKGLSGELFF.

This chain links TRBV19 with TRBJ1-1; D is undetermined. The CDR3 is 14 amino acids. V was trimmed by 3 bases and J by 0 bases, leaving 8 bases between them. CDR1 LNHDA and CDR2 SQIVND come from the germline V gene (reference sequence). For the CDR3, the DNA is TGTGCCAGTAGTATCCAGCGTATGAACACTGAAGCTTTCTTT. Translated: CASSIQRMNTEAFF.

The chain couples TRBV7-2 to TRBJ1-1; TRBD1 might be the D (5 bases). CDR3 size: 14 residues. Looked up from germline, CDR1 is SGHTA and CDR2 is FQGNSA. The V end was cut by 1 base, the J end by 2 bases, with 8 bases between. The CDR3 coding sequence is TGTGCCAGCAGCTTAGTTCAGGGAAACACTGAAGCTTTCTTT. Its protein product is CASSLVQGNTEAFF. The full variable domain, rest sourced from reference TRBV7-2 and TRBJ1-1, is GAGVSQSPSNKVTEKGKDVELRCDPISGHTALYWYRQSLGQGLEFLIYFQGNSAPDKSGLPSDRFSAERTGGSVSTLTIQRTQQEDSAVYLCASSLVQGNTEAFFGQGTRLTVV.

This clone occurred a few times. The rearrangement uses TRBV6-1 and TRBJ1-5, with D tentatively TRBD1 (5 bases). Germline lookup yields CDR1 MNHNS and CDR2 SASEGT. V lost 5 bases to trimming and J lost 7 bases, with 12 bases between them. CDR3 length: 13 amino acids. The CDR3 sequence is CASSLQQGQPQHF. The CDR3 DNA sequence: TGTGCCAGCAGTCTACAGCAGGGACAGCCCCAGCATTTT.

The rearrangement joins TRBV10-3 to TRBJ2-7; D ambiguous. This CDR3 is 11 amino acids long. Germline assignment: CDR1 ENHRY and CDR2 SYGVKD. Trimming left V 6 bases short and J 3 bases short, with 6 bases between. CDR3 in amino acids: CAIRNYYEQYF. The CDR3 nucleotides are TGTGCCATCAGGAACTACTACGAGCAGTACTTC.

The chain is built from TRBV30 and TRBJ2-7; 8 bases align to TRBD1. Per germline, CDR1 GTSNPN and CDR2 SVGIG (reference sequence). V was clipped by 3 bases and J by 4 bases; unmatched bases: 11. The length of the CDR3 is 15 residues. CDR3 protein: CAWRRGSGGLYEQYF. The CDR3 DNA follows: TGTGCCTGGAGGAGGGGGTCAGGGGGCCTATACGAGCAGTACTTC.

This chain links TRBV19 with TRBJ2-3, with TRBD1 identical over 7 bases. The germline V gene encodes CDR1 LNHDA and CDR2 SQIVND (reference sequence). The J segment lost 6 bases and the V segment lost 7 bases, leaving 22 bases of the junction unmatched. The CDR3 runs 18 residues. CDR3: CASTNLGGRGPARDTQYF. CDR3 bases: TGTGCCAGTACTAATCTTGGGGGTAGGGGGCCCGCGAGGGATACGCAGTATTTT.

The chain uses TRBV29-1 and TRBJ2-1; 9 bases line up with TRBD2. The junction had 12 bases not matched to a gene; V was cut back by 2 bases and J by 1 base. Germline values: CDR1 SQVTM, CDR2 ANQGSEA. This CDR3 is built from 18 residues. Written as DNA, the CDR3 is TGCAGCGTTGAAAAGACACTAGCGGGCGGGAGATCCTACAATGAGCAGTTCTTC. It codes for CSVEKTLAGGRSYNEQFF.

This chain joins TRBV6-6 and TRBJ2-7; possibly TRBD1 for D (5 bases). Germline CDR1 reads MNHNY; CDR2 reads SVGAGI (reference sequence). Trimming removed 2 bases at V and 3 bases at J, with 14 bases between. The CDR3 contains 15 residues. The CDR3 region is CASSYTAQANYEQYF. Here the CDR3 DNA reads TGTGCCAGCAGTTACACGGCACAGGCGAACTACGAGCAGTACTTC.

The chain uses TRBV27 and TRBJ2-7; the D is unclear. The CDR3 sequence is 10 residues long. Per the germline V gene, CDR1 is MNHEY and CDR2 is SMNVEV (reference sequence). Deletions cut 7 bases from V and 4 bases from J, with 5 bases between. The chain's CDR3 is CASTLYEQYF. For the CDR3, the DNA is TGTGCCAGCACCCTATACGAGCAGTACTTC.

This rearrangement joins TRBV6-6 to TRBJ2-5; possible D gene TRBD1, 6 bases. The end of the DNA fits TRBJ2-7 better, so the J call may be wrong. The CDR3 runs to 13 residues. Germline loops: CDR1 MNHNY, CDR2 SVGAGI (reference sequence). The CDR3 DNA follows: TGTGCCAGCAGGGACAGCCCGTCCTACGAGCAGTACTTC. Its translation is CASRDSPSYEQYF.

This chain joins TRBV5-6 and TRBJ1-1; D not certain. CDR1 SGHDT and CDR2 YYEEEE come from the germline V gene. V dropped 3 bases and J dropped 5 bases, with 11 bases sitting between them. The length of the CDR3 is 13 residues. In DNA form, the CDR3 reads TGTGCCAGCAGCTCATATACGGGGACTGAAGCTTTCTTT. Translation: CASSSYTGTEAFF.